This T cell receptor (beta chain) was obtained from a study of T cell responses to AZD1222 COVID-19 vaccine. Study observations and caveats: Vaccine-related CD4 TCRs covered spike, predominating at 160-218 and 743-854. Repertoire sampling was restricted to post-peak T cell response timepoints. After two AZD1222 doses, spike-specific TCR breadth and depth rose versus day 0. Females outnumbered males among donors, who were mostly white British; clonal diversity was possibly underestimated.

Some clones are missing from TCRdb's copy, which holds only in-frame ones; the method was immunoSEQ multiplex PCR. The table includes over 120,000 clones, approximately 85% detected once. CDR1 and CDR2 (germline): SGHTA, FQGNSA. V was trimmed by 4 bases and J by 7 bases, leaving 13 bases between them. The CDR3 loop spans 13 amino acids. With regard to this clone: Its antigen is unknown.

V gene TRBV7-2 combines with J gene TRBJ1-2; D remains unclear. This TCR came from an adult who received the MenACWY meningococcal vaccine as a control. The sample in question was peripheral blood, obtained 28 days after the second dose of the MenACWY control vaccine. CDR3: CASSSGPRAGYTF. The CDR3 nucleotides are TGTGCCAGCAGCTCTGGACCGCGGGCTGGCTACACCTTC.